Listed here are 14 T cell receptor beta chains from one sample, sequenced in a study of blood T cell repertoires in COVID-19. The assay was immunoSEQ multiplex PCR, and TCRdb's table has in-frame clones only and misses some. The data contain about 270,000 clones, about 88% of them singletons. The sequenced sample consisted of PBMCs or T cells enriched from blood (not recorded which). These receptors all come from a woman aged 45-60 years who had recovered from COVID-19.

The rearrangement joins TRBV27 to TRBJ1-3; 9 nucleotides match TRBD1. The CDR3 consists of 18 residues. After removal of 6 bases from V and 0 bases from J, the junction contained 12 bases not matched to a gene. The germline V gene has CDR1 MNHEY and CDR2 SMNVEV (reference sequence). The CDR3 sequence is CASRAGTGSLFSGNTIYF. Written as DNA, the CDR3 is TGTGCCAGCAGGGCCGGGACAGGGTCATTATTCTCTGGAAACACCATATATTTT.

This chain links TRBV7-2 with TRBJ2-5, with a tentative D call TRBD1 (6 bases). The CDR3 has 16 amino acids. Germline CDR1 SGHTA, CDR2 FQGNSA. The ends were cut back, 5 bases at V and 5 bases at J, with 21 bases in the middle. The CDR3 reads CASSLRRDIGDETQYF. For the CDR3, the DNA is TGTGCCAGCAGCCTTAGACGGGACATAGGTGACGAGACCCAGTACTTC.

This sequence joins TRBV5-1 and TRBJ2-7; 7 positions match TRBD2. The J segment lost 6 bases and the V segment lost 4 bases, leaving 13 bases of the junction unmatched. The CDR3 extends over 15 amino acids. The germline gives CDR1 SGHRS, CDR2 YFSETQ. CDR3 loop: CASSPYPTSPGEQYF. In nucleotides, the CDR3 is TGCGCCAGCAGCCCCTACCCGACTAGCCCGGGCGAGCAGTACTTC.

V gene TRBV25-1 combines with J gene TRBJ2-1, with D possibly TRBD2 on 6 matching bases. CDR3 length equals 16 residues. Germline V CDR1 and CDR2: MGHDK, SYGVNS. Deletions cut 6 bases from V and 0 bases from J, with 15 bases between. The CDR3 protein is CASSPVSGISYNEQFF. For the CDR3, the DNA is TGTGCCAGCAGCCCCGTTAGCGGCATCTCCTACAATGAGCAGTTCTTC.

The V and J genes are TRBV4-3 and TRBJ2-1; D unresolved. CDR1 is LGHNA, CDR2 YSLEER, per germline. The CDR3 contains 15 residues. V gave up 0 bases and J gave up 6 bases, with 12 bases separating them. The CDR3 sequence: CASSQDRRRLNEQFF. The DNA for the CDR3 is TGCGCCAGCAGCCAAGATCGAAGGCGGCTCAATGAGCAGTTCTTC.

This chain uses TRBV7-3 with TRBJ2-2, with TRBD1 as a possible D gene (5 bases). V was clipped by 0 bases and J by 1 base, with 6 bases between them. The V gene's germline CDR1 is SGHTA and CDR2 FQGTGA. This CDR3 comprises 15 residues. CDR3 amino acids: CASSLTQGNTGELFF. The CDR3 DNA reads as TGTGCCAGCAGCTTAACGCAGGGGAACACCGGGGAGCTGTTTTTT.

The rearrangement joins TRBV18 to TRBJ2-1; 11 bases map to TRBD1. Germline CDR1 KGHSH, CDR2 LQKENI. Trimming took 5 bases from V and 6 from J; bases not matched to a gene: 6. The CDR3 contains 15 residues. CDR3 amino acids: CASSKDRGHGNEQFF. In nucleotides, the CDR3 is TGTGCCAGCTCAAAGGACAGGGGGCATGGCAATGAGCAGTTCTTC.

This chain connects TRBV6-5 to TRBJ1-5; the match to TRBD1 covers 7 bases. The germline CDR1 and CDR2 sequences are MNHEY and SVGAGI. The J segment lost 3 bases and the V segment lost 4 bases, leaving 9 bases of the junction unmatched. The CDR3 totals 16 residues. DNA of the CDR3: TGTGCCAGCAGTTCACTCTACGGGACAGACAATCAGCCCCAGCATTTT. It translates to CASSSLYGTDNQPQHF.

The V gene is TRBV28, the J gene TRBJ1-3; maybe TRBD1 (5 bases). Germline CDR1 reads MDHEN; CDR2 reads SYDVKM. The V and J ends lost 5 bases and 5 bases respectively, with 13 bases between them. The CDR3 is made up of 14 amino acids. The CDR3 DNA reads TGTGCCAGCAGTGGACAAGACAGAAGAAACACCATATATTTT. Its translation is CASSGQDRRNTIYF.

The chain recombines TRBV7-9 with TRBJ1-4; possibly TRBD1 for D (5 bases). Germline V gives CDR1 SEHNR, CDR2 FQNEAQ (reference sequence). The CDR3 is 15 amino acids. V shed 1 base and J shed 6 bases, with 12 bases lying between them. CDR3 amino acids: CASSLGGLGDEKLFF. In nucleotides, the CDR3 is TGTGCCAGCAGCTTAGGGGGCCTTGGAGATGAAAAACTGTTTTTT.

The table lists this clone with a few counts. This rearrangement joins TRBV24-1 to TRBJ1-1; TRBD1 might be the D (6 bases). The CDR3 sequence is 14 residues long. Germline loops: CDR1 KGHDR, CDR2 SFDVKD. Trimming shortened V by 3 bases and J by 1 base, and 8 bases separated the two germline ends. DNA of the CDR3: TGTGCCACCAGTGATACAGGGTGGAACACTGAAGCTTTCTTT. Its protein product is CATSDTGWNTEAFF.

This chain uses TRBV6-6 with TRBJ2-7; D possibly corresponds to TRBD1 (6 bases). This CDR3 contains 15 residues. Looked up from germline, CDR1 is MNHNY and CDR2 is SVGAGI (reference sequence). With 6 bases removed from V and 2 bases from J, the gap between germline ends came to 17 bases. CDR3 amino acids: CASSRSLAGAYEQYF. CDR3 nucleotides: TGTGCCAGCAGCCGAAGCTTGGCAGGGGCCTACGAGCAGTACTTC.

The chain links TRBV6-5 to TRBJ2-7; the D gene is possibly TRBD2 (6 bases). V lost 0 bases, J lost 6 bases, and 15 bases lay in between. The CDR3 loop spans 15 amino acids. Germline CDR1 and CDR2: MNHEY and SVGAGI. CDR3 residues: CASSYSGRSPGEQYF. The CDR3 region has the DNA TGTGCCAGCAGTTACTCGGGGAGGTCCCCAGGCGAGCAGTACTTC.

The chain recombines TRBV20-1 with TRBJ1-4; no clear D. Trimming removed 7 bases from V and 7 bases from J, with 10 bases in between. This CDR3 has 11 amino acids. Germline V gene lookup returns CDR1 DFQATT and CDR2 SNEGSKA (reference sequence). The CDR3 spells CSGPSREKLFF. DNA for the CDR3: TGCAGTGGACCTAGCCGTGAAAAACTGTTTTTT.